This T cell receptor (beta chain) appears in the sequencing data of a study of shared clonotypes between healthy human individuals. About the research overall: Those who served as donors were a couple of women and a few men between the ages of 18 and 49.

This CDR3 contains 14 residues. Germline CDR1 and CDR2: SEHNR and FQNEAQ (reference sequence). V lost 11 bases, J lost 0 bases, and 11 bases lay in between. On this clone itself: Antigen specificity is unknown.

Study-wide results and limits: Sharing of clonotypes among donors was expected to vary with sequencing depth.

Repertoires were generated with immunoSEQ multiplex PCR, while TCRdb's copy carries only in-frame clones and drops some. This sample has fewer than 600,000 clones; around 75% occur once, and the top ten carry roughly 13%. The chain employs TRBV7-9 and TRBJ2-6; D not resolved. Sequencing was carried out using PBMCs. The sequence came from a woman aged 40-49 years in good health. Some clones in this sample may be carry-over from other donors' samples. The CDR3 DNA reads TGTGCCCTCCCACGAGGCTCTGGGGCCAACGTCCTGACTTTC. Translating it yields CALPRGSGANVLTF. Variable domain in full (rest from reference TRBV7-9 and TRBJ2-6): DTGVSQNPRHKITKRGQNVTFRCDPISEHNRLYWYRQTLGQGPEFLTYFQNEAQLEKSRLLSDRFSAERPKGSFSTLEIQRTEQGDSAMYLCALPRGSGANVLTFGAGSRLTVL.